The clone carrying this T cell receptor (beta chain) was seen ten or more times. Antigen unknown. The study based diagnoses on clinical symptoms, serum thyroxine and TRAb, thyroid ultrasound and orbital computed tomography. This entry is derived from a study of T cells in Graves' hyperthyroidism and ophthalmopathy. Whole-study findings and limits: Appearing also in blood were most of the thyroid clonotypes expanded above 0.001. Model output signaled ophthalmopathy a median approximately six months ahead of onset.

RNA transcripts provided the source from which TCR beta CDR3 regions were amplified. A set of HTBI primers served as the primers for a first-round RT-PCR of the TCR CDR3. MiXCR, run by TCRdb on the multiplex PCR reads, gives a single entry per CDR3 protein. The sample shows about 180,000 distinct CDR3 sequences, around 15% of them seen only once. The germline V and J ends were trimmed by 0 bases and 4 bases, with 13 bases remaining between them. The CDR3 is 15 amino acids. Germline values: CDR1 LNHNV, CDR2 YYDKDF (reference sequence). The sequence derives from a woman aged 45 to 65 with Graves' hyperthyroidism. Sequenced sample: blood. The V gene is TRBV15, the J gene TRBJ2-7; TRBD1 might be the D (5 bases). The CDR3 loop is CATSRDLQGRYEQYF. The CDR3 DNA sequence: TGTGCCACCAGCAGAGATTTGCAGGGTAGATACGAGCAGTACTTC.